These 12 T cell receptor beta chains came from one sample sequenced in a study of T cells in tumors after PD-1 blockade. Sequencing used immunoSEQ multiplex PCR; TCRdb keeps in-frame clones, though not all of them. The sample holds approximately 47,000 clones, roughly three quarters seen once. The sequencing here drew on PBMCs, taken before anti-PD-1 therapy. The receptors here all came from a human donor with advanced basal cell or squamous cell carcinoma (not recorded which).

V is TRBV28 and J is TRBJ2-4; TRBD1 aligns across 11 bases. The germline V gene encodes CDR1 MDHEN and CDR2 SYDVKM. The CDR3 is made up of 15 amino acids. V shed 6 bases, J shed 1 base, and the junction held 2 bases outside the gene matches. The DNA for the CDR3 is TGTGCCAGCAGAGGACAGGGGGCGGCCAAAAACATTCAGTACTTC. It codes for CASRGQGAAKNIQYF. Full variable domain (outside the CDR3, taken from reference TRBV28 and TRBJ2-4): DVKVTQSSRYLVKRTGEKVFLECVQDMDHENMFWYRQDPGLGLRLIYFSYDVKMKEKGDIPEGYSVSREKKERFSLILESASTNQTSMYLCASRGQGAAKNIQYFGAGTRLSVL.

The chain is built from TRBV2 and TRBJ1-2; perhaps TRBD1 as D (5 bases). Germline CDR1 reads SNHLY; CDR2 reads FYNNEI. This CDR3 spans 15 amino acids. V lost 4 bases and J 2 bases, leaving 14 bases between the germline ends. The CDR3 sequence is CASSAPFDSNYGYTF. In DNA form, the CDR3 reads TGTGCCAGCAGTGCCCCTTTCGACAGCAACTATGGCTACACCTTC.

The chain recombines TRBV7-9 with TRBJ2-1; 14 bases are shared with TRBD2. From germline, CDR1 is SEHNR and CDR2 FQNEAQ (reference sequence). The CDR3 is 19 amino acids. V trimming: 5 bases; J trimming: 7 bases; junction bases outside the gene matches: 16. The CDR3 DNA follows: TGTGCCAGCAGCCCTCCCTGGACTAGCGGGAGGACCCCCTTAAATGAGCAGTTCTTC. Translated: CASSPPWTSGRTPLNEQFF.

This clone showed up just a few times. The genes are TRBV28 and TRBJ2-1; D ambiguous. V was cut by 6 bases and J by 4 bases, with 10 bases left in between. Germline V lookup: CDR1 MDHEN, CDR2 SYDVKM. The length of the CDR3 is 13 residues. The DNA for the CDR3 is TGTGCCAGCAGCTTGGCCTTGTACAATGAGCAGTTCTTC. This sequence encodes CASSLALYNEQFF.

The chain links TRBV3-1 (or the pseudogene TRBV3-2) to TRBJ2-1; 9 nucleotides align to TRBD2. With 1 base clipped from V and 3 bases from J, the junction kept 4 bases outside the gene matches. Per the germline V gene, CDR1 is LGHDT and CDR2 is YNNKEL (reference sequence). The CDR3 is 16 residues long. The CDR3 loop reads CASSQGLAGYYNEQFF. The CDR3 DNA reads TGTGCCAGCAGCCAAGGTCTAGCGGGATACTACAATGAGCAGTTCTTC.

This chain connects TRBV9 to TRBJ1-1; D is ambiguous. V lost 4 bases and J 1 base, leaving 14 bases between the germline ends. The CDR3 sequence is 15 residues long. Germline CDR1 and CDR2: SGDLS and YYNGEE. The DNA for the CDR3 is TGTGCCAGCAGCCCCCGAGGGAACAGGAACACTGAAGCTTTCTTT. The encoded protein is CASSPRGNRNTEAFF.

The chain employs TRBV4-1 and TRBJ2-7; possibly TRBD1 for D (6 bases). This CDR3 is 16 amino acids long. Germline assignment: CDR1 MGHRA and CDR2 YSYEKL. V was clipped by 3 bases and J by 1 base, with 16 bases between them. The CDR3 loop is CASSQPGQGRSYEQYF. The CDR3, as DNA: TGCGCCAGCAGCCAGCCAGGTCAGGGGAGATCCTACGAGCAGTACTTC.

The gene calls are TRBV7-2 and TRBJ2-1, with D hard to call. The CDR3 runs to 13 residues. Trimming cost V 5 bases and J 6 bases, with 11 bases left between them. Germline lookup yields CDR1 SGHTA and CDR2 FQGNSA. This CDR3 is CASSPYGPNEQFF. The CDR3, as DNA: TGTGCCAGCAGCCCCTACGGCCCCAATGAGCAGTTCTTC.

This clone has only a few counts. This chain joins TRBV10-3 and TRBJ1-6; 9 positions match TRBD1. The V segment lost 4 bases and the J segment 10 bases; nucleotides outside the gene matches: 5. The CDR3 is made up of 14 amino acids. The germline gives CDR1 ENHRY, CDR2 SYGVKD. CDR3 sequence reads: CAISGGQGKSPLHF. The CDR3 DNA reads TGTGCCATCAGTGGAGGACAGGGGAAATCACCCCTCCACTTT.

Here the CDR3 DNA reads TGTGCCAGCAGTACCCGAACCCGGACAGGGCTCTACGAGCAGTACTTC. It yields the protein CASSTRTRTGLYEQYF. This chain joins TRBV2 and TRBJ2-7, with TRBD1 matching over 8 bases. This CDR3 is built from 16 residues. V shed 5 bases and J 3 bases; nucleotides not matched to a gene: 12. Germline CDR1 reads SNHLY; CDR2 reads FYNNEI.

The chain couples TRBV7-8 to TRBJ2-2; 9 bases map to TRBD1. This CDR3 contains 15 residues. Germline V gives CDR1 SGHVS, CDR2 FQNEAQ. With 4 bases clipped from V and 6 bases from J, the junction kept 6 bases outside the gene matches. As DNA, the CDR3 is TGTGCCAGCAGCTCTGGACAGGGGAGGGCCGGGGAGCTGTTTTTT. Protein product: CASSSGQGRAGELFF.

This clone has a single count. The V gene is TRBV5-1, the J gene TRBJ1-1, with D unresolved. Trimming cost V 2 bases and J 3 bases, with 11 bases left between them. Germline V lookup: CDR1 SGHRS, CDR2 YFSETQ. The CDR3 has 14 residues. The CDR3 region is CASSFDGRDTEAFF. For the CDR3, the DNA is TGCGCCAGCAGCTTCGATGGAAGGGACACTGAAGCTTTCTTT.